The 19 T cell receptor beta chains presented below share a single source sample, sequenced in a study of blood T cell repertoires in COVID-19 (TCRdb year 2020). The method was the immunoSEQ multiplex PCR assay. What TCRdb holds here is the immuneACCESS table cut down to in-frame rearrangements. Part of the clones is not present; checked against another copy, under half of the missing clones reflect an unresolved V gene, and the others are unexplained. The sample table holds 350,000 to 400,000 clones, of which approximately 88% were seen once. Roughly 0.97% of the sample is taken by the ten largest. Sequenced sample: PBMCs or T cells enriched from blood (not recorded which). The receptors stem from a woman aged 25-40 years with acute COVID-19.

CDR3 in amino acids: CASHRQGMAYEQYF. CDR3 DNA sequence: TGTGCCAGCCACCGACAGGGAATGGCCTACGAGCAGTACTTC. The V gene is TRBV2, the J gene TRBJ2-7, with 7 bases that match TRBD1. Per germline, CDR1 SNHLY and CDR2 FYNNEI. This CDR3 contains 14 residues. V lost 8 bases and J lost 2; bases outside the gene matches: 9.

V and J are TRBV19 and TRBJ2-1, with D possibly being TRBD2 (7 bases). V lost 5 bases to trimming and J lost 4 bases, with 21 bases between them. In germline, CDR1 is LNHDA, CDR2 SQIVND (reference sequence). The CDR3 runs 17 residues. CDR3 region: CASSPRMAGALYNEQFF. CDR3 nucleotides: TGTGCCAGTAGTCCCAGGATGGCGGGGGCCCTATACAATGAGCAGTTCTTC.

V is TRBV20-1 and J is TRBJ1-1, with D tentatively TRBD1 (6 bases). Germline loops: CDR1 DFQATT, CDR2 SNEGSKA (reference sequence). This CDR3 is built from 11 residues. V was clipped by 6 bases and J by 7 bases, with 12 bases between them. DNA of the CDR3: TGCAGTGCGGCCGGGACACTTGAAGCTTTCTTT. As protein: CSAAGTLEAFF.

This chain uses TRBV2 with TRBJ2-7; 11 nucleotides align to TRBD2. The CDR3 runs to 12 residues. Germline-derived CDR1 and CDR2 are SNHLY and FYNNEI. The V gene end was trimmed by 6 bases and the J gene end by 9 bases; junction bases not matched to a gene: 4. The CDR3, as DNA: TGTGCCAGCAGGTCTAGCGGGGGGATGCAGTACTTC. As protein: CASRSSGGMQYF.

This clone has only one observation. This sequence joins TRBV5-1 and TRBJ2-1; 7 bases agree with TRBD1. Per germline, CDR1 SGHRS and CDR2 YFSETQ. V shed 4 bases, J shed 4 bases, and the junction held 5 bases outside the gene matches. This CDR3 contains 14 residues. The CDR3 bases are TGCGCCAGCAGCCTGGGACAGTCTTACAATGAGCAGTTCTTC. Its protein product is CASSLGQSYNEQFF.

The chain carries TRBV30 and TRBJ1-6, with a weak D call TRBD1 (6 bases). The CDR3 covers 16 residues. CDR1 and CDR2 (germline): GTSNPN, SVGIG (reference sequence). The V end was cut by 3 bases, the J end by 2 bases, with 14 bases between. As DNA, the CDR3 is TGTGCCTGGAGGGTTGGGGGGGCAACCTATAATTCACCCCTCCACTTT. Residues: CAWRVGGATYNSPLHF.

The J gene is TRBJ2-1, the V gene TRBV2; 9 bases agree with TRBD2. The CDR3 is 13 residues long. Germline CDR1 reads SNHLY; CDR2 reads FYNNEI. The CDR3 DNA is TGTGCAAGCGAGCGGGGGGACCACAATGAGCAGTTCTTC. It translates to CASERGDHNEQFF.

The chain carries TRBV18 and TRBJ1-5; 7 nucleotides agree with TRBD1. V was clipped by 6 bases and J by 6 bases; unmatched bases: 8. In germline, CDR1 is KGHSH, CDR2 LQKENI. CDR3 size: 14 residues. The CDR3 DNA reads as TGTGCCAGCTCCGAGACAGGGATGGGTCAGCCCCAGCATTTT. Protein sequence: CASSETGMGQPQHF.

The chain carries TRBV11-2 and TRBJ2-3; 13 bases map to TRBD2. CDR1 and CDR2 (germline): SGHAT, FQNNGV. This CDR3 spans 18 amino acids. V shed 1 base, J shed 0 bases, and the junction held 4 bases outside the gene matches. The CDR3 protein is CASSLGRTSGGSTDTQYF. The CDR3 DNA reads as TGTGCCAGCAGCTTAGGGAGGACTAGCGGGGGCAGCACAGATACGCAGTATTTT.

The chain combines TRBV7-9 with TRBJ1-1; TRBD1 matches 8 bases. V lost 1 base and J lost 6; bases outside the gene matches: 7. Germline-derived CDR1 and CDR2 are SEHNR and FQNEAQ (reference sequence). The CDR3 spans 15 residues. For the CDR3, the DNA is TGTGCCAGCAGCTTAGTAGGCAGGGGGCCCCCTGAAGCTTTCTTT. Amino acids: CASSLVGRGPPEAFF. The entire variable domain, with the rest obtained from reference TRBV7-9 and TRBJ1-1, is as follows: DTGVSQNPRHKITKRGQNVTFRCDPISEHNRLYWYRQTLGQGPEFLTYFQNEAQLEKSRLLSDRFSAERPKGSFSTLEIQRTEQGDSAMYLCASSLVGRGPPEAFFGQGTRLTVV.

The chain combines TRBV10-2 with TRBJ1-1, with a weak D call TRBD1 (6 bases). Deletions cut 0 bases from V and 4 bases from J, with 18 bases between. The CDR3 has 17 residues. CDR1 WSHSY and CDR2 SAAADI come from the germline V gene. CDR3 in amino acids: CASSESGGSWSGTEAFF. The CDR3 region has the DNA TGCGCCAGCAGTGAGTCAGGGGGATCTTGGAGCGGCACTGAAGCTTTCTTT.

The chain carries TRBV6-4 and TRBJ2-1, with 10 bases that match TRBD2. J was trimmed by 6 bases and V by 2 bases; bases with no gene match: 7. The CDR3 runs to 16 residues. Germline values: CDR1 MRHNA, CDR2 SNTAGT. CDR3 sequence: CASSDGWGLASNEQFF. As DNA, the CDR3 is TGTGCCAGCAGTGACGGATGGGGACTAGCGAGCAATGAGCAGTTCTTC.

The V and J genes are TRBV3-1 (or the pseudogene TRBV3-2) and TRBJ1-1; a possible D gene is TRBD1 (5 bases). The germline V and J ends were trimmed by 0 bases and 11 bases, with 10 bases remaining between them. This CDR3 spans 12 amino acids. Germline V CDR1 and CDR2: LGHDT, YNNKEL (reference sequence). CDR3 residues: CASSQEPRGAFF. The DNA of the CDR3 is TGTGCCAGCAGCCAAGAGCCCCGGGGGGCTTTCTTT.

V gene TRBV27 combines with J gene TRBJ1-4; 8 nucleotides align to TRBD1. The germline gives CDR1 MNHEY, CDR2 SMNVEV (reference sequence). The V gene end was trimmed by 2 bases and the J gene end by 11 bases; junction bases not matched to a gene: 13. CDR3 length equals 16 residues. The CDR3 nucleotides read TGTGCCAGCAGTTTAAAAGGACAGGGTGGTCTGTCTAAACTGTTTTTT. The encoded protein is CASSLKGQGGLSKLFF.

The genes are TRBV7-6 and TRBJ2-2; 11 nucleotides align to TRBD1. The CDR3 runs to 18 residues. V shed 5 bases and J 1 base; nucleotides not matched to a gene: 9. The germline CDR1 and CDR2 sequences are SGHVS and FNYEAQ. The CDR3 DNA sequence: TGTGCCAGCAGCCCGAGGACAGGGGGCGCGGAGAACACCGGGGAGCTGTTTTTT. Residues: CASSPRTGGAENTGELFF.

The genes are TRBV7-6 and TRBJ1-5; D is undetermined. This CDR3 has 13 amino acids. Per the germline V gene, CDR1 is SGHVS and CDR2 is FNYEAQ. Trimming removed 1 base at V and 6 bases at J, with 7 bases between. The CDR3 region is CASSLDIGQPQHF. CDR3 sequence (DNA): TGTGCCAGCAGCTTAGATATCGGTCAGCCCCAGCATTTT.

This chain links TRBV7-9 with TRBJ1-4; 9 nucleotides match TRBD1. After removal of 5 bases from V and 6 bases from J, the junction contained 10 bases not matched to a gene. The length of the CDR3 is 16 residues. Germline CDR1 reads SEHNR; CDR2 reads FQNEAQ (reference sequence). The CDR3 DNA reads TGTGCCAGCAGCGAAACCCAACAGGGGGCGGATGAAAAACTGTTTTTT. Residues: CASSETQQGADEKLFF.

The chain carries TRBV2 and TRBJ1-5, with 7 bases matching TRBD1. Losses at the gene ends were 7 bases for V and 2 bases for J; bases not matched to a gene: 5. Germline V lookup: CDR1 SNHLY, CDR2 FYNNEI. This CDR3 is built from 14 residues. CDR3 loop: CASMPTGRNQPQHF. Written as DNA, the CDR3 is TGTGCCAGCATGCCGACAGGGCGCAATCAGCCCCAGCATTTT.

The V gene is TRBV9, the J gene TRBJ2-2, with D possibly TRBD2 on 6 matching bases. Germline V gene lookup returns CDR1 SGDLS and CDR2 YYNGEE. CDR3 length equals 12 residues. Trimming left V 2 bases short and J 10 bases short, with 9 bases between. The CDR3: CASSVGGVELFF. The CDR3 DNA reads as TGTGCCAGCAGCGTGGGCGGGGTGGAGCTGTTTTTT.